This TCR beta chain was sequenced in a study of T cell repertoires in cytomegalovirus infection. One entry per CDR3 protein results from TCRdb running MiXCR on the reads. Of hundreds of thousands of distinct CDR3 sequences in the sample, roughly 30% were seen once. J lost 1 base, V lost 2 bases, and 5 bases had no gene match. Germline V CDR1 and CDR2: SGHVS, FQNEAQ. The CDR3 length is 15 residues. This clonotype was seen a handful of times. The sequence was obtained from a human donor in good health (CMV status not recorded). Some clones in this sample may be carry-over from other donors' samples. The material sequenced was PBMCs. The chain employs TRBV7-8 and TRBJ2-7; 7 bases are shared with TRBD1. In DNA, the CDR3 is TGTGCCAGCAGCTTAAAGGCACAGGGGTCCTACGAGCAGTACTTC. Translation: CASSLKAQGSYEQYF.